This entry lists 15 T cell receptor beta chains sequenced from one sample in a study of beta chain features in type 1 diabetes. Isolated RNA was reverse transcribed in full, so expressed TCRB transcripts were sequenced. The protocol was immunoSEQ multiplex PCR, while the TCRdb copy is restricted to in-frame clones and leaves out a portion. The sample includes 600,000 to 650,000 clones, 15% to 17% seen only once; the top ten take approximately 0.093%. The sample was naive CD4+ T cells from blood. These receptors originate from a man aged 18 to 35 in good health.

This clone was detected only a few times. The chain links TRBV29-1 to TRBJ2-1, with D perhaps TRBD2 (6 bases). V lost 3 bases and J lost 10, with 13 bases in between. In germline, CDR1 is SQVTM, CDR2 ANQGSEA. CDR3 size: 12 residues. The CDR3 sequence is CSVDPKRVEQFF. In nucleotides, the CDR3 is TGCAGCGTTGATCCCAAGCGGGTCGAGCAGTTCTTC.

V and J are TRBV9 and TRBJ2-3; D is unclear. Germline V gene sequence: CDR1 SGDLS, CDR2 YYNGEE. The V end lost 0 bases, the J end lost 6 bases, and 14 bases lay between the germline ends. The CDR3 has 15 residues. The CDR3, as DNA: TGTGCCAGCAGCGTAGCTAGTTTCAAGTGGGATACGCAGTATTTT. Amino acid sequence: CASSVASFKWDTQYF.

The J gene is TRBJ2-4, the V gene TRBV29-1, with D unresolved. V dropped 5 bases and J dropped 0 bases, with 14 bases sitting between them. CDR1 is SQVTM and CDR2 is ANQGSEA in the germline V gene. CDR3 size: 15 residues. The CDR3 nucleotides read TGCAGCGTTTTTTTCTTAGGGCTAGCCAAAAACATTCAGTACTTC. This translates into CSVFFLGLAKNIQYF.

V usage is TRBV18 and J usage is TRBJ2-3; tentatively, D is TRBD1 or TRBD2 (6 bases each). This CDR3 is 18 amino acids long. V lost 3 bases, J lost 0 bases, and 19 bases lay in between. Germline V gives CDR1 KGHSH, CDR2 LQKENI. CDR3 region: CASSPSTGAPSSTDTQYF. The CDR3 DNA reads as TGTGCCAGCTCACCCTCCACGGGGGCCCCATCTAGCACAGATACGCAGTATTTT.

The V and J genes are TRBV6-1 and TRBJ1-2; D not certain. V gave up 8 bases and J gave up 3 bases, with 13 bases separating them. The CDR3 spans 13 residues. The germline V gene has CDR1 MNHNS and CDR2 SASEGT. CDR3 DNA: TGTGCCAGCCTCCTCAGCCAGGACTATGGCTACACCTTC. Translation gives CASLLSQDYGYTF.

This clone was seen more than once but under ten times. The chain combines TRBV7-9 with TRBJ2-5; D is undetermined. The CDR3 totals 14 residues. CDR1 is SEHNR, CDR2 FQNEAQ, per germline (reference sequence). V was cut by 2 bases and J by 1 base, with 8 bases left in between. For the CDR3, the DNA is TGTGCCAGCAGCTTACTTGTCATCCAAGAGACCCAGTACTTC. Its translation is CASSLLVIQETQYF.

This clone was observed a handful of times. Here the CDR3 reads CASSESVGGRRAFF. As DNA, the CDR3 is TGTGCCAGCAGTGAATCGGTAGGGGGCAGGCGAGCTTTCTTT. The rearrangement uses TRBV25-1 and TRBJ1-1; 7 nucleotides align to TRBD1. J was trimmed by 10 bases and V by 1 base; bases with no gene match: 9. The CDR3 runs 14 residues. CDR1 and CDR2 (germline): MGHDK, SYGVNS. Full variable domain (rest looked up from reference TRBV25-1 and TRBJ1-1): EADIYQTPRYLVIGTGKKITLECSQTMGHDKMYWYQQDPGMELHLIHYSYGVNSTEKGDLSSESTVSRIRTEHFPLTLESARPSHTSQYLCASSESVGGRRAFFGQGTRLTVV.

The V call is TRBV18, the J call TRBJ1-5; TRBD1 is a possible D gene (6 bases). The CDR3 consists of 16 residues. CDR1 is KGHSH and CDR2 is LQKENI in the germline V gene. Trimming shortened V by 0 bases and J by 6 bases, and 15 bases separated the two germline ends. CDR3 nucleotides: TGTGCCAGCTCACCACCGAGCAGGGGAGGTGCTCAGCCCCAGCATTTT. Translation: CASSPPSRGGAQPQHF.

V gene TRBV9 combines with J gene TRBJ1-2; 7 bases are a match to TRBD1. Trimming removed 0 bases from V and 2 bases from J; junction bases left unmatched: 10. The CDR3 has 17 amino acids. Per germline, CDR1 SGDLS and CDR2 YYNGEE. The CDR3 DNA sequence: TGTGCCAGCAGCGTAGGCCCCGGGACAGTGAAAAACTATGGCTACACCTTC. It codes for CASSVGPGTVKNYGYTF.

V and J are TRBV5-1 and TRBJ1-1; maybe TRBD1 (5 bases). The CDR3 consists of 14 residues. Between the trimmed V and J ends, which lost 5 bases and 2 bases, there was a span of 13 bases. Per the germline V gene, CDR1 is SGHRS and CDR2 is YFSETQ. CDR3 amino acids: CASSYHRDNTEAFF. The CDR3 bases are TGCGCCAGCAGTTATCACCGGGACAACACTGAAGCTTTCTTT.

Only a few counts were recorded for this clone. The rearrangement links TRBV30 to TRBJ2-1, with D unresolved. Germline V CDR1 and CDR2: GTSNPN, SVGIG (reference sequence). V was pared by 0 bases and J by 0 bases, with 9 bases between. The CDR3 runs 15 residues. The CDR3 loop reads CAWSVRHSSYNEQFF. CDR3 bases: TGTGCCTGGAGTGTGCGGCATAGCTCCTACAATGAGCAGTTCTTC.

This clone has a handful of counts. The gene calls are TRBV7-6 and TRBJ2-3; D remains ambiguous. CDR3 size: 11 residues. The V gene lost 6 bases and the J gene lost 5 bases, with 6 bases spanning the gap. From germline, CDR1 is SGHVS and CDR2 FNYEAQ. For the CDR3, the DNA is TGTGCCAGCAGTTTGCGAGATACGCAGTATTTT. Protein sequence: CASSLRDTQYF. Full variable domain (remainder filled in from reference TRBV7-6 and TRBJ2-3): GAGVSQSPRYKVTKRGQDVALRCDPISGHVSLYWYRQALGQGPEFLTYFNYEAQQDKSGLPNDRFSAERPEGSISTLTIQRTEQRDSAMYRCASSLRDTQYFGPGTRLTVL.

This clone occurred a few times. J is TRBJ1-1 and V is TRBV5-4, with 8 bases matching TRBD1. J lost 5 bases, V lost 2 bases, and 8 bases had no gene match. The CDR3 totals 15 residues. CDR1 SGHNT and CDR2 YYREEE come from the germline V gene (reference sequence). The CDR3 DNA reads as TGTGCCAGCAGCTTAGGCCAGGGGGCTAGGACTGAAGCTTTCTTT. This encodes CASSLGQGARTEAFF.

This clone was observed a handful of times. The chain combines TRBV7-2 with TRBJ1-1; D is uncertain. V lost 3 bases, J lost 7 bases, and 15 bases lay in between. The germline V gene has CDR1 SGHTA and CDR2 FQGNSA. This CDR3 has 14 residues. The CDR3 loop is CASSFKGPGVEAFF. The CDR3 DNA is TGTGCCAGCAGCTTTAAAGGTCCCGGGGTTGAAGCTTTCTTT.

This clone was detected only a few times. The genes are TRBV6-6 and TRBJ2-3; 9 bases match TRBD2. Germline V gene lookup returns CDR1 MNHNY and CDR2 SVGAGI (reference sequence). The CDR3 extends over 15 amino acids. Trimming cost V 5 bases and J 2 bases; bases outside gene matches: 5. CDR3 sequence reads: CASSHGTSTTDTQYF. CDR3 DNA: TGTGCCAGCAGTCACGGGACTAGCACCACAGATACGCAGTATTTT.